This T cell receptor (beta chain) derives from a study of T cell changes during pregnancy in multiple sclerosis. CDR3 length: 15 residues. Germline loops: CDR1 PRHDT, CDR2 FYEKMQ (reference sequence). Between the trimmed V and J ends, which lost 2 bases and 2 bases, there was a span of 7 bases. The assay was immunoSEQ multiplex PCR, and TCRdb's table has in-frame clones only and misses some. The sample records some 47,000 clones, approximately 90% being singletons. This chain uses TRBV13 with TRBJ1-6; D call uncertain. The sequence was collected from a female donor in good health, enrolled as a control in a pregnancy study. The sample here was CD8+ T cells from peripheral blood mononuclear cells, taken after pregnancy. In nucleotides, the CDR3 is TGTGCCAGCAGCTTATGGCCAGCCTATAATTCACCCCTCCACTTT. Translating it yields CASSLWPAYNSPLHF. Full variable domain (remainder filled in from reference TRBV13 and TRBJ1-6): AAGVIQSPRHLIKEKRETATLKCYPIPRHDTVYWYQQGPGQDPQFLISFYEKMQSDKGSIPDRFSAQQFSDYHSELNMSSLELGDSALYFCASSLWPAYNSPLHFGNGTRLTVT.